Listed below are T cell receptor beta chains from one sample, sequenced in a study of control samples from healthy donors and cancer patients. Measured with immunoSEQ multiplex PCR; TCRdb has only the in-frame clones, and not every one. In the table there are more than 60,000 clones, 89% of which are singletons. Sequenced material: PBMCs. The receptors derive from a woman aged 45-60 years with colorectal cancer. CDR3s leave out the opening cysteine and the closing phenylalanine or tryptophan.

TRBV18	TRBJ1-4	ASSPPSGTGGTNEKLF
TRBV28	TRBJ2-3	ASSLQDRPSSTDTQY
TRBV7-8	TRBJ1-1	ASSFAGGFMNTEAF
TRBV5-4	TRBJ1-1	ASSLGGNTEAF
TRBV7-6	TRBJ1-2	ASSPGEGYGYT
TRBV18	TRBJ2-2	ASSPQVGDANTGELF
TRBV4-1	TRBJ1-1	ASSQATGTGLSTEAF
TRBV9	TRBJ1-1	ASSQGQTTEAF
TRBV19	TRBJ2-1	ASSSASGGASFYNEQF
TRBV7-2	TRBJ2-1	ASSPRTDRDNEQF
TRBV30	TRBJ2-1	AWSVRSGGLNEQF
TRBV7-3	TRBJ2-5	ASSPLFGETQY
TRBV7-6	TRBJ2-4	ASSLYPIGQGKNIQY
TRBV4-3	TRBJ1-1	ASSRNTQGSTEAF
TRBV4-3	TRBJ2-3	ASSQVAGGPTDTQY
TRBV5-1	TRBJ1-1	ASSLQGAGDTEAF
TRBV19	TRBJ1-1	ASRIAGTGGPGAF
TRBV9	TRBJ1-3	ASSVGEGERNTIY
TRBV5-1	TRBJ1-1	ASSLVGRGSTEAF
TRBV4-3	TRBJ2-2	ASSPLKRGNTGELF
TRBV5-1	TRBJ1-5	ASSLAEGGQPQH
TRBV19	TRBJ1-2	ASQGNRGYT
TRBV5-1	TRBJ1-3	ASSSGPGNTIY
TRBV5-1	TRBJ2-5	ASSLGTAGRETQY
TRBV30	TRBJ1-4	AWMGPVGEKLF
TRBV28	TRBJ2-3	ASSFRTGTVDTQY
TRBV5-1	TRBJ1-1	ASSSTGTGRTEAF
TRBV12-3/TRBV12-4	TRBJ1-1	ASSDHGRPEAF
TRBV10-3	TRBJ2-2	AISGTKPTNTGELF
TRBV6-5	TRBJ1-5	ASSPGGAGQPQH
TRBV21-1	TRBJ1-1	ASSYLRDRVF
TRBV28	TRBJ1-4	ASRGGQLNEKLF
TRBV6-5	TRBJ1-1	ASRPDENTEAF
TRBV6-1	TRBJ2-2	ASSEQGSANTGELF
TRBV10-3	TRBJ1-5	AISVGTVKH
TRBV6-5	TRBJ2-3	ASSPGWSTDTQY
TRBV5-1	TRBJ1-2	ASSSRTGSYGYT
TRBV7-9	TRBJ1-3	ASSSRGVAGNTIY
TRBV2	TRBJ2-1	ASSEDRAMGEQF
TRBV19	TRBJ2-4	ASSMVRGQLPTKNIQY
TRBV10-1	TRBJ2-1	ASSFTASYNEQF
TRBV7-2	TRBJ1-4	ASSSGGGRKLF
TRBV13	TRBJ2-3	ASSLRAVVNTDTQY
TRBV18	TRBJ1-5	ASSPDRDQPQH
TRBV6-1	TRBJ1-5	ASSEAGQYLNQPQH
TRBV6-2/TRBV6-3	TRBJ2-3	ASSFDRGFTDTQY
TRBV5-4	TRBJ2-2	ASQGDTGELF
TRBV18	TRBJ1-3	ASSPTDGFSGNTIY
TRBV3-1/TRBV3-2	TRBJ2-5	ASSQGLGETQY
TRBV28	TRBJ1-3	ASSFFSGNTIY
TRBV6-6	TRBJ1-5	ASSYIADNQPQH
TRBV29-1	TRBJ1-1	SVGGTGDTEAF